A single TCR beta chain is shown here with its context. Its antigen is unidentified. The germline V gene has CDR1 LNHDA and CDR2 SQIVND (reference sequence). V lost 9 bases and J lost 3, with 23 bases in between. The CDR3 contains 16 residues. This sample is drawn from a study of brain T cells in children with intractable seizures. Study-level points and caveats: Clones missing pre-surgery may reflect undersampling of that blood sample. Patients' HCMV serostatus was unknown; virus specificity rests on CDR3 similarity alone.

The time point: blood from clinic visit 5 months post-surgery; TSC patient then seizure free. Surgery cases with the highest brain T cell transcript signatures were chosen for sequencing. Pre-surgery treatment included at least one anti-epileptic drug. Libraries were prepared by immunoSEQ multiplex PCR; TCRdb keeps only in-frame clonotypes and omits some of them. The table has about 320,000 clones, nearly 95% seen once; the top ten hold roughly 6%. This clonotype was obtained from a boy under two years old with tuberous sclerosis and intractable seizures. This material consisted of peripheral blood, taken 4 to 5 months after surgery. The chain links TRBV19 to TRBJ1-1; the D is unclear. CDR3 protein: CARKRKIGVLDTEAFF. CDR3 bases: TGTGCCAGAAAGAGGAAGATCGGGGTCTTGGACACTGAAGCTTTCTTT.